This T cell receptor beta chain is from a study of neurological immune-mediated disorders. The time point denotes: longitudinal time-point 2. PBMCs stored at -80 C, 2 million in total, were the source of the unsorted libraries. Looked up from germline, CDR1 is SGHRS and CDR2 is YFSETQ. The length of the CDR3 is 16 residues. V gave up 5 bases and J gave up 5 bases; unmatched junction bases: 11. With 10-nucleotide random UMIs included, cDNA was synthesized by 5'RACE. TCRdb used MiXCR to reprocess the 5' RACE reads, holding one entry per CDR3 protein. Among approximately 80,000 distinct CDR3 sequences, about 5% were seen once, and the ten largest hold 7.9%. At least ten counts were recorded for this clonotype. No antigen is known for it. Study-level results: Across subjects, no CDR3 amino acid sequence appeared in expanded clones of more than one subject, a finding that suggested private repertoires in all groups. In multiple sclerosis patients, the repertoire cluster was unrelated to clinical or MRI findings.

The sample taken for sequencing was PBMCs. This chain joins TRBV5-1 and TRBJ2-1; TRBD1 aligns across 9 bases. This clonotype was sampled from a woman aged 55-69 years with multiple sclerosis. The CDR3 protein is CASRRPTGGRDNEQFF. The CDR3 DNA follows: TGCGCCAGCAGGAGACCGACAGGGGGACGGGACAATGAGCAGTTCTTC.